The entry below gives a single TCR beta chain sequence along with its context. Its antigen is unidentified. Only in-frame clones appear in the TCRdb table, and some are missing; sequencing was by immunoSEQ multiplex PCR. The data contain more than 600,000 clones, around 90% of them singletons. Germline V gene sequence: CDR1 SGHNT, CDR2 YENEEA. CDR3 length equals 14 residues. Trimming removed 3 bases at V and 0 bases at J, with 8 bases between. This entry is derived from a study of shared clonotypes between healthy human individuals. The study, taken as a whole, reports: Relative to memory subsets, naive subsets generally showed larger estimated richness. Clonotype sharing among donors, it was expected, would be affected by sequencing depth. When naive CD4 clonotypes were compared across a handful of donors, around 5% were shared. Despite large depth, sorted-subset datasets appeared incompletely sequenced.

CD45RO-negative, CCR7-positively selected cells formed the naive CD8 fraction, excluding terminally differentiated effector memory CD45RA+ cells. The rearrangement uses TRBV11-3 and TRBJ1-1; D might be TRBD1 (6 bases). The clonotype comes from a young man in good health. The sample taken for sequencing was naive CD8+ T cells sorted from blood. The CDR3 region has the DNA TGTGCCAGCAGCTTTGGGGGCCTGAACACTGAAGCTTTCTTT. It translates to CASSFGGLNTEAFF.